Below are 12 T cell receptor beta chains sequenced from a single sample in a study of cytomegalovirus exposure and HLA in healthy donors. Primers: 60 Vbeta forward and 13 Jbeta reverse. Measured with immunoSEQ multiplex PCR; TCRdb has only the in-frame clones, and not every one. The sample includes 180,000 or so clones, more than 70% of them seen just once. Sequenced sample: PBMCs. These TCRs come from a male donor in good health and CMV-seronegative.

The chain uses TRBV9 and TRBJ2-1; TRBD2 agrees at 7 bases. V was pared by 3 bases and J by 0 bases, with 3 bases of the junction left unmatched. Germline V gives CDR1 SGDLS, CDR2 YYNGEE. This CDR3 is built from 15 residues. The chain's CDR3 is CASSASSGSYNEQFF. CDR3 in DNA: TGTGCCAGCAGCGCTTCTAGCGGCTCCTACAATGAGCAGTTCTTC. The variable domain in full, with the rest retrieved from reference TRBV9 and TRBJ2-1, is DSGVTQTPKHLITATGQRVTLRCSPRSGDLSVYWYQQSLDQGLQFLIQYYNGEERAKGNILERFSAQQFPDLHSELNLSSLELGDSALYFCASSASSGSYNEQFFGPGTRLTVL.

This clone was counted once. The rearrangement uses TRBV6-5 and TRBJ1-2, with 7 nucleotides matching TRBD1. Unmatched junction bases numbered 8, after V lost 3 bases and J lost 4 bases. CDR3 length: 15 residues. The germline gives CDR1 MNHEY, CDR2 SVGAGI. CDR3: CASSYHGTDGYGYTF. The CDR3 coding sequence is TGTGCCAGCAGTTATCACGGGACAGATGGCTATGGCTACACCTTC.

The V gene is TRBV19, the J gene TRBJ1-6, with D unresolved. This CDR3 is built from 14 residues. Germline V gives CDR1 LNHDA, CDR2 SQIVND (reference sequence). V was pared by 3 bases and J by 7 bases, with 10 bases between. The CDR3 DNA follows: TGTGCCAGTAGTATGATACGGTTGAATTCACCCCTCCACTTT. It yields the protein CASSMIRLNSPLHF.

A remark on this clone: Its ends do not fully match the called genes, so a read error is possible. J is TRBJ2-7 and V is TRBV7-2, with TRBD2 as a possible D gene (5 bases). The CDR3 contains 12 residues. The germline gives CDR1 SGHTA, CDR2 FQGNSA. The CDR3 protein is CASSFDYDEQHF. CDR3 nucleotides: TGTGCCAGCAGCTTCGACTACGACGAGCAGCACTTC.

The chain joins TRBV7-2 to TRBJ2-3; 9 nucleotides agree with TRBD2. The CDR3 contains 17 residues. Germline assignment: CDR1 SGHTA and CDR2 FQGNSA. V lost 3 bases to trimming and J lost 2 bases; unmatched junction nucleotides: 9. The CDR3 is CASSFGGGGRATDTQYF. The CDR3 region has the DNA TGTGCCAGCAGCTTTGGGGGGGGCGGGAGGGCCACAGATACGCAGTATTTT. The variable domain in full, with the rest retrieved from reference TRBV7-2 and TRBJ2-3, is GAGVSQSPSNKVTEKGKDVELRCDPISGHTALYWYRQSLGQGLEFLIYFQGNSAPDKSGLPSDRFSAERTGGSVSTLTIQRTQQEDSAVYLCASSFGGGGRATDTQYFGPGTRLTVL.

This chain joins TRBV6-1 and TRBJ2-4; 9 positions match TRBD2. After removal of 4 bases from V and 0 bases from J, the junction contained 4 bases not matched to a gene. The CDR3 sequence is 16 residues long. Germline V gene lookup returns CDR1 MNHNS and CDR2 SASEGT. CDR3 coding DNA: TGTGCCAGCAGTGGACTAGCGGAGCTAGCCAAAAACATTCAGTACTTC. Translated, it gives CASSGLAELAKNIQYF.

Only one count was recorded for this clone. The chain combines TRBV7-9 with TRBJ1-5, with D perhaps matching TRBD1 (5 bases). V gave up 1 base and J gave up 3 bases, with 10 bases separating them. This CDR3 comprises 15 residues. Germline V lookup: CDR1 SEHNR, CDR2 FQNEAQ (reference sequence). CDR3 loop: CASSLGGSPNQPQHF. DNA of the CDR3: TGTGCCAGCAGCTTAGGGGGCAGTCCCAATCAGCCCCAGCATTTT.

The CDR3 spells CASSLLAGRQETQYF. The CDR3 coding sequence is TGTGCCAGCAGCCTACTAGCGGGTAGACAAGAGACCCAGTACTTC. The V and J genes are TRBV14 and TRBJ2-5; 9 bases fit TRBD2. The CDR3 consists of 15 residues. Germline assignment: CDR1 SGHDN and CDR2 FVKESK. V gave up 4 bases and J gave up 2 bases; unmatched junction bases: 5.

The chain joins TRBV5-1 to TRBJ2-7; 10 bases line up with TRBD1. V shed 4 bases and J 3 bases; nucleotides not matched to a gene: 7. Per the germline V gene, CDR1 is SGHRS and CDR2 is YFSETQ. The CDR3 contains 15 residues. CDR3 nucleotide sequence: TGCGCCAGCAGCCCTAGGGGGACAGGGGTCTACGAGCAGTACTTC. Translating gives CASSPRGTGVYEQYF.

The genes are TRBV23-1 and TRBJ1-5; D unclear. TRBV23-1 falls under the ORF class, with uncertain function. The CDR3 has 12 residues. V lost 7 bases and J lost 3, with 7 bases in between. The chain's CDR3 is CASISPNQPQHF. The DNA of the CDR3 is TGCGCCAGCATTAGCCCCAATCAGCCCCAGCATTTT.

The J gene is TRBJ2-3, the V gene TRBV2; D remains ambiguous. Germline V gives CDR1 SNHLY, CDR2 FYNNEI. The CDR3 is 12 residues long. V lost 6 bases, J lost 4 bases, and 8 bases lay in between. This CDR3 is CASSYSSDTQYF. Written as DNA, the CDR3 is TGTGCCAGCAGCTACTCCTCAGATACGCAGTATTTT.

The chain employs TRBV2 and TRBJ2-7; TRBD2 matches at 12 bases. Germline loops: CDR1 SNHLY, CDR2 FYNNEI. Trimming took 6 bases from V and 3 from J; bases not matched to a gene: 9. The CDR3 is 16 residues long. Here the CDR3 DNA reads TGTGCCAGCAGGCCGCTAGCGGGGGGGGCCGACTACGAGCAGTACTTC. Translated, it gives CASRPLAGGADYEQYF.